Below are 2 T cell receptor beta chains sequenced from a single sample in a study of cytomegalovirus exposure and HLA in healthy donors. Researchers ran the PCR with 60 Vbeta and 13 Jbeta primers. Some clones are missing from TCRdb's copy, which holds only in-frame ones; the method was immunoSEQ multiplex PCR. The repertoire holds roughly 73,000 clones, with roughly 71% as singletons. Specimen: PBMCs. Every receptor here comes from a man between 65 and 85 years old in good health and CMV-seronegative.

This sequence joins TRBV19 and TRBJ1-1; 7 bases are a match to TRBD1. With 5 bases clipped from V and 4 bases from J, the junction kept 7 bases outside the gene matches. The CDR3 is made up of 14 amino acids. Germline V lookup: CDR1 LNHDA, CDR2 SQIVND (reference sequence). This CDR3 is CASSLQGVGTEAFF. The CDR3 bases are TGTGCCAGTAGTCTTCAGGGGGTGGGCACTGAAGCTTTCTTT.

V is TRBV28 and J is TRBJ2-2; maybe TRBD2 (6 bases). The CDR3 consists of 13 residues. V lost 11 bases and J lost 6, with 16 bases in between. Germline V gene data show CDR1 as MDHEN and CDR2 as SYDVKM. CDR3 nucleotide sequence: TGTGCCTCGGGCAGGGAGGAGCCCGGGGAGCTGTTTTTT. As protein: CASGREEPGELFF. Using reference TRBV28 and TRBJ2-2 for the parts outside the CDR3, the full variable domain is DVKVTQSSRYLVKRTGEKVFLECVQDMDHENMFWYRQDPGLGLRLIYFSYDVKMKEKGDIPEGYSVSREKKERFSLILESASTNQTSMYLCASGREEPGELFFGEGSRLTVL.